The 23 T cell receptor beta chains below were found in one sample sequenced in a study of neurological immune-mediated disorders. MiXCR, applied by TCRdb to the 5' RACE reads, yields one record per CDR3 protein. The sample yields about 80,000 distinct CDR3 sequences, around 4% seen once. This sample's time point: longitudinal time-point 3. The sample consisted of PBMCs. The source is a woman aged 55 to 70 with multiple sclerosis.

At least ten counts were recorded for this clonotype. The CDR3 loop is CASSPTRIATDTQYF. CDR3 coding DNA: TGTGCCAGCAGCCCCACGAGGATAGCGACAGATACGCAGTATTTT. The chain employs TRBV4-2 and TRBJ2-3; D may be TRBD2 (5 bases). Trimming took off 4 bases at V and 3 bases at J, with 14 bases between the two ends. The length of the CDR3 is 15 residues. The germline V gene has CDR1 LGHNA and CDR2 YNFKEQ.

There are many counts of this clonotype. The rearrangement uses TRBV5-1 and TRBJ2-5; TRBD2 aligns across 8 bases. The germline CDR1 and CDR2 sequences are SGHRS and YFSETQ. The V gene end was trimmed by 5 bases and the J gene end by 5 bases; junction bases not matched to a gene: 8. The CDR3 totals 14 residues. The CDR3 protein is CASRPGLVGETQYF. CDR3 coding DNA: TGCGCCAGCAGGCCGGGACTAGTAGGGGAGACCCAGTACTTC. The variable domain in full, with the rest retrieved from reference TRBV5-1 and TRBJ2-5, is KAGVTQTPRYLIKTRGQQVTLSCSPISGHRSVSWYQQTPGQGLQFLFEYFSETQRNKGNFPGRFSGRQFSNSRSEMNVSTLELGDSALYLCASRPGLVGETQYFGPGTRLLVL.

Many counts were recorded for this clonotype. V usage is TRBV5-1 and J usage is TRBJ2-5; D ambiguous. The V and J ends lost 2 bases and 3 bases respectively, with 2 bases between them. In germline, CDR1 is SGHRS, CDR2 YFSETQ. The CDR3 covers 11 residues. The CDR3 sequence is CASSLEETQYF. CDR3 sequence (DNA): TGCGCCAGCAGCTTAGAAGAGACCCAGTACTTC. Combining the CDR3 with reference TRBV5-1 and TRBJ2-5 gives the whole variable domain KAGVTQTPRYLIKTRGQQVTLSCSPISGHRSVSWYQQTPGQGLQFLFEYFSETQRNKGNFPGRFSGRQFSNSRSEMNVSTLELGDSALYLCASSLEETQYFGPGTRLLVL.

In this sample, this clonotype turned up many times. CDR3 nucleotide sequence: TGTGCCAGCAGCTTACTAGGGGGGGGTAGCTACGAGCAGTACTTC. This sequence encodes CASSLLGGGSYEQYF. This sequence joins TRBV7-2 and TRBJ2-7, with a tentative D call TRBD2 (7 bases). CDR1 and CDR2 (germline): SGHTA, FQGNSA. The CDR3 runs to 15 residues. Trimming removed 2 bases from V and 3 bases from J, with 14 bases in between.

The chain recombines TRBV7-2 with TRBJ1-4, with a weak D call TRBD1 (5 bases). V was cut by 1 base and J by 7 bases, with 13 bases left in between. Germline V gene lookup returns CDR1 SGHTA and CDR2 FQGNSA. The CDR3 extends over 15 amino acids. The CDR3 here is CASSLVGGRGEKLFF. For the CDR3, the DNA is TGTGCCAGCAGCTTAGTTGGAGGGAGGGGTGAAAAACTGTTTTTT.

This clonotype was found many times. The CDR3 protein is CASSGGQGLYGYTF. CDR3 DNA: TGTGCCAGCAGCGGGGGACAGGGGCTCTATGGCTACACCTTC. The chain links TRBV7-9 to TRBJ1-2; TRBD1 agrees at 10 bases. The CDR3 is made up of 14 amino acids. Germline loops: CDR1 SEHNR, CDR2 FQNEAQ (reference sequence). Losses at the gene ends were 5 bases for V and 4 bases for J; bases not matched to a gene: 4.

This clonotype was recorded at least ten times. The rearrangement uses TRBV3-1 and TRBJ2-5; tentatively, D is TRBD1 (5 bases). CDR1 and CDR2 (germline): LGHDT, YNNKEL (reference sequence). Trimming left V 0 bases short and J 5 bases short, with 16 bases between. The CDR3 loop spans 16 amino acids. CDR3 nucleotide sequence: TGTGCCAGCAGCCAAGACCCCGCAGGGAAAGGGGAGACCCAGTACTTC. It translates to CASSQDPAGKGETQYF.

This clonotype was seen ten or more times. Here the CDR3 reads CASSFGAGEQYF. The CDR3 coding sequence is TGTGCCAGCAGTTTTGGTGCGGGTGAGCAGTACTTC. The chain couples TRBV12-3 or TRBV12-4 to TRBJ2-7; possibly TRBD2 for D (5 bases). V dropped 3 bases and J dropped 7 bases, with 10 bases sitting between them. This CDR3 comprises 12 residues.

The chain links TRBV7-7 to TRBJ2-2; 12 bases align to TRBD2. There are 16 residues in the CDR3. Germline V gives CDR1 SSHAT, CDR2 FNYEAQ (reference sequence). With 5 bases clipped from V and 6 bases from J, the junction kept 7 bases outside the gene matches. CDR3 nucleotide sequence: TGTGCCAGCAGCGACCCCCTAGCGGGGGGGCCCGGGGAGCTGTTTTTT. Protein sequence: CASSDPLAGGPGELFF.

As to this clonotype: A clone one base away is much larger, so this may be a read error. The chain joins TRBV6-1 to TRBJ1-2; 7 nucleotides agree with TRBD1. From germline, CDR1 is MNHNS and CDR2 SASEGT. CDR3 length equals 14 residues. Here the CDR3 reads CARRGRGPVYGYTF. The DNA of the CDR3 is TGTGCCCGCAGGGGGAGGGGCCCCGTCTATGGCTACACCTTC.

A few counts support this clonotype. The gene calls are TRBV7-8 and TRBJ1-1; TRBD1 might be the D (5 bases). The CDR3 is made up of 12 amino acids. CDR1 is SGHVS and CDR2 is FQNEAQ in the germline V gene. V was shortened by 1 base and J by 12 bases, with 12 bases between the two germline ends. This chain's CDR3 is CASSLGVEGTFF. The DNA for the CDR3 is TGTGCCAGCAGCTTAGGAGTCGAGGGGACTTTCTTT. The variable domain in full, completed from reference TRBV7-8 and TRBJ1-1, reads GAGVSQSPRYKVAKRGQDVALRCDPISGHVSLFWYQQALGQGPEFLTYFQNEAQLDKSGLPSDRFFAERPEGSVSTLKIQRTQQEDSAVYLCASSLGVEGTFFGQGTRLTVV.

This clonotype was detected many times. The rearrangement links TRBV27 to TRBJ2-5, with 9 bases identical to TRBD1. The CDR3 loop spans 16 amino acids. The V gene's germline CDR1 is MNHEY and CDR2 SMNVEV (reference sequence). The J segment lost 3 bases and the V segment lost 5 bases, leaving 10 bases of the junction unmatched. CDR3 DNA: TGTGCCAGCAGTGTATTACAGGGGGCCGGGAAAGAGACCCAGTACTTC. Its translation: CASSVLQGAGKETQYF.

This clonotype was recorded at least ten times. The CDR3 reads CASSRTGTDLGTGELFF. DNA for the CDR3: TGCGCCAGCAGCCGAACGGGGACGGATTTGGGCACCGGGGAGCTGTTTTTT. The V gene is TRBV5-1, the J gene TRBJ2-2; D tentatively reads TRBD1 or TRBD2 (5 bases each). With 4 bases removed from V and 4 bases from J, the gap between germline ends came to 20 bases. In germline, CDR1 is SGHRS, CDR2 YFSETQ. The CDR3 spans 17 residues.

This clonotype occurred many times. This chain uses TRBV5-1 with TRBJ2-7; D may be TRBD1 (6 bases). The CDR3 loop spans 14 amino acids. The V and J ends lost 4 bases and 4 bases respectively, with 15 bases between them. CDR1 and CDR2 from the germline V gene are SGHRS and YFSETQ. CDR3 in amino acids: CASSVGTQYYEQYF. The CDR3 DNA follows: TGCGCCAGCAGCGTCGGGACACAGTATTACGAGCAGTACTTC.

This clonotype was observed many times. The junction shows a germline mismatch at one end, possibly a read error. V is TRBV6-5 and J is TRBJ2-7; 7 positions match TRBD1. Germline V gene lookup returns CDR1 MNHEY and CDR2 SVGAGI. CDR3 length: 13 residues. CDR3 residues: CASSYGDRHVWNF. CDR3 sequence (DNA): TGTGCCAGCAGTTACGGGGACAGACACGTTTGGAACTTC.

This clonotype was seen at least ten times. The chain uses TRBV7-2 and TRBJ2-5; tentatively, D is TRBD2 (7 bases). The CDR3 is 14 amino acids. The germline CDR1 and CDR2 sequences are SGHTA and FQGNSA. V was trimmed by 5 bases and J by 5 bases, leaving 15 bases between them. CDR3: CASSLLGGAETQYF. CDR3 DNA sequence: TGTGCCAGCAGCCTATTAGGGGGGGCCGAGACCCAGTACTTC.

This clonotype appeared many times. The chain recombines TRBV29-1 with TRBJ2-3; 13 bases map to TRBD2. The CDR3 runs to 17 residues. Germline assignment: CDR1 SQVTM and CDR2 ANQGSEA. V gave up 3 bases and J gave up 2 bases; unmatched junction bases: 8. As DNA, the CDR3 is TGCAGCGTTGACCTCGGACTAGCGGGGGACTACACAGATACGCAGTATTTT. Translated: CSVDLGLAGDYTDTQYF.

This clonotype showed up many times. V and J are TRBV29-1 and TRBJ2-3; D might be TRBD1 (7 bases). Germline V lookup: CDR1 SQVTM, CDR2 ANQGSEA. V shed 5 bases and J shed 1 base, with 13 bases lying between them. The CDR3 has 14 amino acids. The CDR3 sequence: CSVSRGVGTDTQYF. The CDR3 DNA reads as TGCAGCGTTTCCAGGGGGGTCGGCACAGATACGCAGTATTTT.

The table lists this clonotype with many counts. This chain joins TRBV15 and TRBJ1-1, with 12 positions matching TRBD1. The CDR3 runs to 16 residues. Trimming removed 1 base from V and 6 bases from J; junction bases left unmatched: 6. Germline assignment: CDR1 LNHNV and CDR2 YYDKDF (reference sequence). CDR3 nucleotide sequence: TGTGCCACCAGCAGAGTCCGGGACAGGGGGCAACCTGAAGCTTTCTTT. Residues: CATSRVRDRGQPEAFF.

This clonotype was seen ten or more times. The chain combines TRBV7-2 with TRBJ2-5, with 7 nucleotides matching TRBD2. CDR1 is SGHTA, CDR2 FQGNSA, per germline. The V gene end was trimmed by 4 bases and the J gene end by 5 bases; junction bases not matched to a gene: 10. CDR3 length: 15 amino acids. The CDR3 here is CASSSVGGREETQYF. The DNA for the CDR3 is TGTGCCAGCAGCTCCGTGGGGGGGAGAGAGGAGACCCAGTACTTC.

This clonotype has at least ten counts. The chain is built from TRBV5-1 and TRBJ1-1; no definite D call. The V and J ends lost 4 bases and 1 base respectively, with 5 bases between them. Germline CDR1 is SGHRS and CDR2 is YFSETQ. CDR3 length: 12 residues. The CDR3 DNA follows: TGCGCCAGCAGCAACGAGAACACTGAAGCTTTCTTT. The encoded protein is CASSNENTEAFF.

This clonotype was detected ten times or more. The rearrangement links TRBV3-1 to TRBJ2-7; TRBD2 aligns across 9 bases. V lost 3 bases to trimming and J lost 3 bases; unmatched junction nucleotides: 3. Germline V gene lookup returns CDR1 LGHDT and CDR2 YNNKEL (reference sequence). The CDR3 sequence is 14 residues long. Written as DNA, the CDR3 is TGTGCCAGCAGCCACAGCGGGGGGCTCTACGAGCAGTACTTC. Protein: CASSHSGGLYEQYF.

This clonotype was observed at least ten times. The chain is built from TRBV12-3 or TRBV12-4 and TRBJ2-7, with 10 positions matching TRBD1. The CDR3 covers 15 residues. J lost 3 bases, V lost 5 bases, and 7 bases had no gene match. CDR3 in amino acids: CASSPGQGGSYEQYF. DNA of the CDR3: TGTGCCAGCAGTCCTGGACAGGGGGGTAGCTACGAGCAGTACTTC.